The 23 T cell receptor beta chains below all came from one sample that was sequenced in a study of blood T cell repertoires in COVID-19 (dated by TCRdb to 2018 to 2021). The library was generated by the immunoSEQ multiplex PCR assay. The source is immuneACCESS, and TCRdb retained only in-frame sequences with V and J called. Part of the clones is not carried over; for the studies checked, unresolved V genes explain less than half of this, and the remainder is unexplained. For this sample the table gives roughly 240,000 clones, of which approximately 90% were detected only once. Approximately 2.3% of the sample lies in the top ten. Sequencing was done on a sample of PBMCs or T cells enriched from blood (not recorded which). The source is a woman aged 40 to 50 with acute COVID-19.

V is TRBV18 and J is TRBJ2-1; a possible D gene is TRBD1 (6 bases). This CDR3 region has 17 residues. Trimming removed 2 bases at V and 2 bases at J, with 16 bases between. The germline V gene has CDR1 KGHSH and CDR2 LQKENI. CDR3 residues: CASSPLRTATTYNEQFF. The CDR3 DNA follows: TGTGCCAGCTCACCATTAAGGACAGCCACAACCTACAATGAGCAGTTCTTC. The full variable domain, with the rest looked up from reference TRBV18 and TRBJ2-1, is NAGVMQNPRHLVRRRGQEARLRCSPMKGHSHVYWYRQLPEEGLKFMVYLQKENIIDESGMPKERFSAEFPKEGPSILRIQQVVRGDSAAYFCASSPLRTATTYNEQFFGPGTRLTVL.

The chain combines TRBV29-1 with TRBJ1-1; D ambiguous. Trimming removed 6 bases at V and 4 bases at J, with 6 bases between. The germline gives CDR1 SQVTM, CDR2 ANQGSEA. This CDR3 region has 10 residues. The CDR3 loop reads CSVRSTEAFF. Written as DNA, the CDR3 is TGCAGCGTCCGGAGCACTGAAGCTTTCTTT.

The V gene is TRBV27, the J gene TRBJ2-7; 8 nucleotides agree with TRBD1. The CDR3 is 14 amino acids. Germline values: CDR1 MNHEY, CDR2 SMNVEV (reference sequence). V shed 3 bases, J shed 5 bases, and the junction held 6 bases outside the gene matches. The DNA of the CDR3 is TGTGCCAGCAGTTTGGTAGGGACAGGCGACGAGCAGTACTTC. This codes for CASSLVGTGDEQYF.

The CDR3 region is CASSGRFKRGEQFF. In nucleotides, the CDR3 is TGTGCCTCTTCCGGACGGTTCAAACGGGGTGAGCAGTTCTTC. The rearrangement links TRBV24-1 to TRBJ2-1; possible D gene TRBD2, 5 bases. This CDR3 region has 14 residues. The V and J ends lost 12 bases and 9 bases respectively, with 23 bases between them. Germline V gives CDR1 KGHDR, CDR2 SFDVKD.

This clone was recorded a few times. V gene TRBV7-9 combines with J gene TRBJ2-3; 12 bases are a match to TRBD1. V shed 7 bases, J shed 0 bases, and the junction held 11 bases outside the gene matches. The germline V gene has CDR1 SEHNR and CDR2 FQNEAQ (reference sequence). The length of the CDR3 is 18 residues. This chain's CDR3 is CASTGTGGTTISTDTQYF. As DNA, the CDR3 is TGTGCCAGCACCGGGACAGGGGGCACTACCATAAGCACAGATACGCAGTATTTT.

A single count supports this clone. The chain has TRBV11-3 and TRBJ2-1, with TRBD2 as a possible D gene (6 bases). Deletions cut 1 base from V and 2 bases from J, with 18 bases between. Germline CDR1 reads SGHNT; CDR2 reads YENEEA. The CDR3 consists of 18 residues. The CDR3 sequence is CASSLVGPSALPYNEQFF. In nucleotides, the CDR3 is TGTGCCAGCAGCTTAGTAGGCCCTAGCGCGCTTCCCTACAATGAGCAGTTCTTC.

The rearrangement uses TRBV11-2 and TRBJ1-1, with TRBD1 matching 9 bases. Germline V gene sequence: CDR1 SGHAT, CDR2 FQNNGV. The CDR3 has 14 amino acids. The trim removed 5 bases at V and 4 bases at J, leaving 5 bases unmatched. CDR3 loop: CASSVNRGLTEAFF. In DNA, the CDR3 is TGTGCCAGCAGCGTCAACAGGGGGCTCACTGAAGCTTTCTTT. The entire variable domain, with the rest obtained from reference TRBV11-2 and TRBJ1-1, is as follows: EAGVAQSPRYKIIEKRQSVAFWCNPISGHATLYWYQQILGQGPKLLIQFQNNGVVDDSQLPKDRFSAERLKGVDSTLKIQPAKLEDSAVYLCASSVNRGLTEAFFGQGTRLTVV.

This rearrangement joins TRBV6-5 to TRBJ1-2; D not certain. The length of the CDR3 is 15 residues. V dropped 0 bases and J dropped 7 bases, with 15 bases sitting between them. The germline gives CDR1 MNHEY, CDR2 SVGAGI. CDR3 coding DNA: TGTGCCAGCAGTTACTCCCGGGCCGGGGTGTTTGGCTACACCTTC. Its translation is CASSYSRAGVFGYTF.

The chain carries TRBV5-1 and TRBJ2-7, with D possibly matching TRBD1 (6 bases). The V gene's germline CDR1 is SGHRS and CDR2 YFSETQ. Trimming stripped 4 bases from V and 3 bases from J, with 14 bases between. The length of the CDR3 is 14 residues. CDR3 sequence reads: CASSGEQGLYEQYF. The CDR3 DNA reads as TGCGCCAGCAGCGGGGAACAGGGTCTCTACGAGCAGTACTTC.

In this sample, this clone turned up once. The rearrangement links TRBV7-2 to TRBJ2-5, with D maybe TRBD1 (5 bases). The CDR3 is 14 amino acids. The germline V and J ends were trimmed by 5 bases and 1 base, with 11 bases remaining between them. The V gene's germline CDR1 is SGHTA and CDR2 FQGNSA. The CDR3 DNA reads TGTGCCAGCAGCCACGACAGTTTCCAAGAGACCCAGTACTTC. It codes for CASSHDSFQETQYF. Full variable domain (remainder filled in from reference TRBV7-2 and TRBJ2-5): GAGVSQSPSNKVTEKGKDVELRCDPISGHTALYWYRQSLGQGLEFLIYFQGNSAPDKSGLPSDRFSAERTGGSVSTLTIQRTQQEDSAVYLCASSHDSFQETQYFGPGTRLLVL.

The V call is TRBV7-9, the J call TRBJ2-7, with 9 nucleotides matching TRBD1. This CDR3 region has 15 residues. Looked up from germline, CDR1 is SEHNR and CDR2 is FQNEAQ (reference sequence). Unmatched junction bases numbered 11, after V lost 5 bases and J lost 6 bases. Here the CDR3 reads CASSPPGQGWSEQYF. CDR3 DNA: TGTGCCAGCAGCCCACCCGGACAGGGGTGGTCCGAGCAGTACTTC.

The chain joins TRBV4-3 to TRBJ2-2; possibly TRBD2 for D (6 bases). The V and J ends lost 0 bases and 4 bases respectively, with 12 bases between them. From germline, CDR1 is LGHNA and CDR2 YSLEER. CDR3 length: 16 amino acids. CDR3 bases: TGCGCCAGCAGCCAAGATTGGCAGGGACTCACCGGGGAGCTGTTTTTT. Its translation is CASSQDWQGLTGELFF.

For the CDR3, the DNA is TGTGCCAGCAGGAACCCCCCGGGACAGCGCATCGCTGAAGCTTTCTTT. Its protein is CASRNPPGQRIAEAFF. The chain combines TRBV2 with TRBJ1-1, with 7 bases lining up with TRBD1. This CDR3 comprises 16 residues. Looked up from germline, CDR1 is SNHLY and CDR2 is FYNNEI. Germline trimming cut 6 bases from V and 6 bases from J; bases unmatched to any gene: 16. Supplemented by reference TRBV2 and TRBJ1-1, the full variable domain reads EPEVTQTPSHQVTQMGQEVILRCVPISNHLYFYWYRQILGQKVEFLVSFYNNEISEKSEIFDDQFSVERPDGSNFTLKIRSTKLEDSAMYFCASRNPPGQRIAEAFFGQGTRLTVV.

The gene calls are TRBV27 and TRBJ2-3; 12 nucleotides align to TRBD2. This CDR3 is built from 18 residues. V shed 2 bases and J 5 bases; nucleotides not matched to a gene: 11. CDR1 is MNHEY and CDR2 is SMNVEV in the germline V gene (reference sequence). The CDR3 nucleotides are TGTGCCAGCAGTTTAGGGTCATTGACTAGCGGGAGAGTAGATACGCAGTATTTT. As protein: CASSLGSLTSGRVDTQYF.

V and J are TRBV5-1 and TRBJ2-1; 8 bases align to TRBD2. J gave up 5 bases and V 7 bases, and 8 bases lay outside the gene matches. In germline, CDR1 is SGHRS, CDR2 YFSETQ. There are 14 residues in the CDR3. CDR3 nucleotides: TGCGCCAGCGGGCTAGCGGGCCCTCACAATGAGCAGTTCTTC. Protein product: CASGLAGPHNEQFF.

The V gene is TRBV7-9, the J gene TRBJ2-1; 8 nucleotides align to TRBD2. V lost 2 bases, J lost 5 bases, and 8 bases stayed unmatched. There are 16 residues in the CDR3. Germline CDR1 and CDR2: SEHNR and FQNEAQ (reference sequence). CDR3 region: CASSLSLAGWDNEQFF. In nucleotides, the CDR3 is TGTGCCAGCAGCTTAAGTCTAGCGGGCTGGGACAATGAGCAGTTCTTC.

This rearrangement joins TRBV7-2 to TRBJ1-6; 9 nucleotides line up with TRBD1. CDR3 size: 14 residues. The germline V gene has CDR1 SGHTA and CDR2 FQGNSA. V lost 4 bases to trimming and J lost 9 bases; unmatched junction nucleotides: 4. CDR3 loop: CASSSGQGISPLHF. The DNA for the CDR3 is TGTGCCAGCAGCTCGGGACAGGGAATTTCACCCCTCCACTTT.

This clone was detected a few times. The V and J genes are TRBV7-8 and TRBJ1-3, with D possibly TRBD1 on 5 matching bases. The germline CDR1 and CDR2 sequences are SGHVS and FQNEAQ. This CDR3 comprises 14 residues. Trimming left V 5 bases short and J 2 bases short, with 10 bases between. As DNA, the CDR3 is TGTGCCAGCAGCCATGGGGCGGCTGGAAACACCATATATTTT. The encoded protein is CASSHGAAGNTIYF. The variable domain in full, with the rest retrieved from reference TRBV7-8 and TRBJ1-3, is GAGVSQSPRYKVAKRGQDVALRCDPISGHVSLFWYQQALGQGPEFLTYFQNEAQLDKSGLPSDRFFAERPEGSVSTLKIQRTQQEDSAVYLCASSHGAAGNTIYFGEGSWLTVV.

The CDR3 DNA sequence: TGTGCCAGCTCATCGTCGGACATCCAAGGAAACACCATATATTTT. This encodes CASSSSDIQGNTIYF. The chain links TRBV18 to TRBJ1-3; D perhaps matches TRBD1 (5 bases). The germline gives CDR1 KGHSH, CDR2 LQKENI. V shed 5 bases and J shed 4 bases, with 15 bases lying between them. The CDR3 is 15 amino acids.

The V call is TRBV5-6, the J call TRBJ2-2; 7 nucleotides agree with TRBD1. V shed 2 bases, J shed 4 bases, and the junction held 2 bases outside the gene matches. This CDR3 contains 14 residues. Germline V CDR1 and CDR2: SGHDT, YYEEEE. The CDR3 loop is CASSLQGSTGELFF. CDR3 DNA: TGTGCCAGCAGCTTACAGGGGTCCACCGGGGAGCTGTTTTTT.

The rearrangement links TRBV27 to TRBJ1-3; a weak D match, TRBD1 (5 bases). Germline CDR1 reads MNHEY; CDR2 reads SMNVEV (reference sequence). V shed 3 bases and J shed 2 bases, with 11 bases lying between them. The CDR3 is 15 amino acids. CDR3 sequence (DNA): TGTGCCAGCAGTTTTATTGGGGGGGCTGGAAACACCATATATTTT. It encodes CASSFIGGAGNTIYF.

This clone appeared a few times. The chain's CDR3 is CASSLQAGGIYEQYF. As DNA, the CDR3 is TGTGCCAGCAGCTTACAAGCGGGGGGAATATACGAGCAGTACTTC. V gene TRBV7-7 combines with J gene TRBJ2-7; TRBD2 matches 9 bases. J was trimmed by 4 bases and V by 2 bases; bases with no gene match: 6. Germline V gene data show CDR1 as SSHAT and CDR2 as FNYEAQ (reference sequence). CDR3 length equals 15 residues.

The chain is built from TRBV19 and TRBJ1-2, with 8 positions matching TRBD1. Germline lookup yields CDR1 LNHDA and CDR2 SQIVND (reference sequence). This CDR3 is built from 22 residues. J gave up 2 bases and V 8 bases, and 31 bases lay outside the gene matches. The CDR3, as DNA: TGTGCCAGTGACGGCCGGAGGCCAGGGGGCCCACTCAAACATGATACAAACTATGGCTACACCTTC. This encodes CASDGRRPGGPLKHDTNYGYTF.